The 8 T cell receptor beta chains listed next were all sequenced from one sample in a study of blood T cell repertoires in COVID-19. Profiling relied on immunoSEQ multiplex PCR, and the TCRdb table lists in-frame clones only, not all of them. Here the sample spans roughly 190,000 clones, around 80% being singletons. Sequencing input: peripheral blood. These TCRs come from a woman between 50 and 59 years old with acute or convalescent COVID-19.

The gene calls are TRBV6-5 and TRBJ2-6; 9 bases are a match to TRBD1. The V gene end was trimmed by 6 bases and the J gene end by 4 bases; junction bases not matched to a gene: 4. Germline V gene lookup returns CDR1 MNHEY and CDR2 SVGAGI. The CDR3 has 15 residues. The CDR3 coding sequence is TGTGCCAGCAGGGCGGGACAGGGAGGGGCCAACGTCCTGACTTTC. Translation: CASRAGQGGANVLTF.

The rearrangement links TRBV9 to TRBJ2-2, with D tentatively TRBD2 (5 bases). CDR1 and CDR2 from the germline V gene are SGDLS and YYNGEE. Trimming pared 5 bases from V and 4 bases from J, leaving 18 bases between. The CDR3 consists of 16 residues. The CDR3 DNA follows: TGTGCCAGCAGTCCACAGCCGGGGTCGACCACCGGGGAGCTGTTTTTT. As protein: CASSPQPGSTTGELFF.

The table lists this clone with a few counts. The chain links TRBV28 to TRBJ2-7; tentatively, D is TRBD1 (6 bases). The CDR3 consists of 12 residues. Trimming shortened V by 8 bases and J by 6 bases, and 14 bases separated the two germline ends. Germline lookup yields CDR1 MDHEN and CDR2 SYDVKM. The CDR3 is CASRSRGREQYF. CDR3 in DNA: TGTGCCAGCCGCTCCAGGGGCCGCGAGCAGTACTTC.

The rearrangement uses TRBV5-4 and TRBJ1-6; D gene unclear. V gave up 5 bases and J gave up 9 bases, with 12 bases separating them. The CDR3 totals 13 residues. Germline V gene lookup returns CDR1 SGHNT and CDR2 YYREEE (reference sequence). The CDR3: CASSFNGVSPLHF. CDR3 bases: TGTGCCAGCAGTTTTAACGGGGTTTCACCCCTCCACTTT.

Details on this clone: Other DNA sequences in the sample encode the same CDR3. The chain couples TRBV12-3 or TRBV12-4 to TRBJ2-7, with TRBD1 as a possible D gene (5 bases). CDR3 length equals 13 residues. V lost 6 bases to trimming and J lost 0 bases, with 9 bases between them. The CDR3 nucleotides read TGTGCCAGCAGAGACAGTAGCTCCTACGAGCAGTACTTC. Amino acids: CASRDSSSYEQYF.

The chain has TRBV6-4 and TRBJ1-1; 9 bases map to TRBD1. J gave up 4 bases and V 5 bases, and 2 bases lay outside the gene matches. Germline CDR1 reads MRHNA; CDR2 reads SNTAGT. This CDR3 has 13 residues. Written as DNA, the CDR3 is TGTGCCAGCAGTAGGGACAGGGCCACTGAAGCTTTCTTT. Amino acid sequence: CASSRDRATEAFF.

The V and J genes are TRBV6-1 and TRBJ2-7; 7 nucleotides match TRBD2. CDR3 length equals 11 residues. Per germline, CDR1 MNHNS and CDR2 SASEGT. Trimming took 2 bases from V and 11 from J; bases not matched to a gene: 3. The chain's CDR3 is CASSELAGEYF. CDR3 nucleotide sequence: TGTGCCAGCAGTGAACTTGCGGGGGAGTACTTC.

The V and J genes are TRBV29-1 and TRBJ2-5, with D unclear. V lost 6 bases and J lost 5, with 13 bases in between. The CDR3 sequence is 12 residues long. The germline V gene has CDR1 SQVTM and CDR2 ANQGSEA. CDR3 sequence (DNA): TGCAGCGTCCCCGATTGGCGGGAGACCCAGTACTTC. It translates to CSVPDWRETQYF.